The rows below give T cell receptor beta chains drawn from one sample of a study of T cell changes during pregnancy in multiple sclerosis. The assay was immunoSEQ multiplex PCR, and TCRdb's table has in-frame clones only and misses some. The sample has some 71,000 clones, just over 90% seen once. The sequenced sample was peripheral blood, obtained in the third trimester of pregnancy. The receptors originated from a female donor with multiple sclerosis, enrolled in a pregnancy study. Both conserved end residues are part of each CDR3. Each record gives: V gene, clone size, D gene, J gene, CDR3 protein, CDR3 DNA. A D gene is named only where the DNA matches it firmly. Size tells how often a clone was seen (once, few, many) or the class of an expanded clone, and some rows leave it out.

TRBV10-2	NA	TRBD2	TRBJ2-1	CASSDLAGGPGSYNEQFF	TGCGCCAGCAGTGACCTAGCGGGGGGGCCGGGCTCCTACAATGAGCAGTTCTTC
TRBV7-9	NA	NA	TRBJ1-1	CASSPLGGGTEAFF	TGTGCCAGCAGCCCCCTAGGGGGTGGCACTGAAGCTTTCTTT
TRBV27	NA	NA	TRBJ1-4	CASSLVVVGGMSEKLFF	TGTGCCAGCAGTTTAGTGGTCGTGGGAGGGATGAGTGAAAAACTGTTTTTT
TRBV14	NA	NA	TRBJ2-7	CASSRNQGSYEQYF	TGTGCCAGCAGCCGGAATCAGGGGAGCTACGAGCAGTACTTC
TRBV5-1	once	NA	TRBJ1-3	CASSPTPDQDTIYF	TGCGCCAGCAGCCCCACGCCGGATCAGGACACCATATATTTT
TRBV5-1	NA	NA	TRBJ2-5	CASAALSQETQYF	TGCGCCAGCGCCGCCTTGAGCCAAGAGACCCAGTACTTC
TRBV29-1	NA	TRBD1	TRBJ2-1	CSVARQGLANEQFF	TGCAGCGTTGCCCGACAGGGTCTAGCCAATGAGCAGTTCTTC
TRBV28	NA	NA	TRBJ1-6	CASSFRDGSSYNSPLHF	TGTGCCAGCAGTTTCCGGGACGGGAGCTCCTATAATTCACCCCTCCACTTT
TRBV11-2	NA	TRBD1	TRBJ2-4	CASSTVDRKNIQYF	TGTGCCAGCAGCACCGTGGACAGGAAAAACATTCAGTACTTC
TRBV28	NA	NA	TRBJ2-3	CASSPPSTDTQYF	TGTGCCAGCAGTCCCCCTAGCACAGATACGCAGTATTTT
TRBV5-4	NA	TRBD1	TRBJ2-1	CASSSGTARPHNEQFF	TGTGCCAGCAGCTCAGGGACAGCCCGCCCCCACAATGAGCAGTTCTTC